This T cell receptor beta chain was recorded in a study of cytotoxic CD8 clonotypes in ibrutinib-treated CLL. TCRdb's copy holds only in-frame clones and misses some; the assay was immunoSEQ multiplex PCR. The table lists about 58,000 clones, over 60% of them singletons. The CDR3 consists of 15 residues. Trimming left V 6 bases short and J 6 bases short, with 18 bases between. CDR1 LNHDA and CDR2 SQIVND come from the germline V gene (reference sequence). The chain combines TRBV19 with TRBJ2-1; tentatively, D is TRBD1 (6 bases). The starting material was PBMCs, obtained after 12 months of ibrutinib treatment. The receptor's source is a human donor with chronic lymphocytic leukemia. In DNA, the CDR3 is TGTGCCAGTAGCCTAGGGGGTTCCGTGGTCAATGAGCAGTTCTTC. This translates into CASSLGGSVVNEQFF.